The clone carrying this T cell receptor beta chain showed up many times. Its target is not known. The data are from a study of blood T cells in healthy people across ages. Findings and caveats of the study: PBMCs went unsorted, and a conclusive naive versus antigen-experienced comparison was therefore prevented.

The second PCR ran roughly 6 to 11 cycles with a sample-barcoded 5' primer and J-beta primers. MiXCR, applied by TCRdb to the 5' RACE reads, yields one record per CDR3 protein. Of fewer than 800,000 distinct CDR3 sequences in the sample, about 30% are singletons; the top ten hold 15%. V lost 4 bases and J 1 base, leaving 16 bases between the germline ends. The CDR3 covers 16 residues. Germline loops: CDR1 LGHNA, CDR2 YSLEER. Sequenced material: blood. This chain connects TRBV4-3 to TRBJ2-5; unclear D gene. The TCR comes from a woman of 80 years or more in good health. The CDR3 here is CASSLQGQSPQETQYF. CDR3 sequence (DNA): TGCGCCAGCAGCCTCCAAGGCCAGAGCCCCCAAGAGACCCAGTACTTC.